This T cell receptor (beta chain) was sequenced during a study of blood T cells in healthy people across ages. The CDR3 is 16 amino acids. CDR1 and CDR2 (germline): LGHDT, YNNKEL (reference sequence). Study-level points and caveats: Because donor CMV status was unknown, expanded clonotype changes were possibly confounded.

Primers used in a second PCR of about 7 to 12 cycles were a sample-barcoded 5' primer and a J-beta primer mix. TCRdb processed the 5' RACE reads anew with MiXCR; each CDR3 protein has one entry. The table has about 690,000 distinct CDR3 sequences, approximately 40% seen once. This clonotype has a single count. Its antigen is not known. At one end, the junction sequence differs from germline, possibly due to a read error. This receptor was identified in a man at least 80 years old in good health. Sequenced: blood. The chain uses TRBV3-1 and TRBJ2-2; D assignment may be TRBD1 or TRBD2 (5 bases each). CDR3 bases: TGTGTCAGCAGCCGGGACCCTGTGGCGTGGACCGGGGAGCTGTTTTTT. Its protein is CVSSRDPVAWTGELFF.